This TCR beta chain was profiled in a study of radiation and T cells in renal cell carcinoma. This sample's time point: blood 4 weeks post-SBRT, at nephrectomy. This sample's treatment: 15 Gy SBRT to primary tumor, nephrectomy 4 weeks later. The table came from immunoSEQ multiplex PCR; TCRdb's copy has only in-frame clones and leaves some out. The table records 120,000 to 150,000 clones, about 88% of them present only once. This clone has a handful of counts. Its target is not known. This CDR3 is built from 15 residues. CDR1 SNHLY and CDR2 FYNNEI come from the germline V gene. V was clipped by 6 bases and J by 8 bases, with 19 bases between them. The study's findings and limits: Pretreatment tumor biopsies were lacking, so baseline clonotypes are unknown.

This sequence originates from a woman between 50 and 59 years old with renal cell carcinoma. Sequenced material: blood, taken from a patient whose treatment included radiotherapy and nephrectomy. The chain employs TRBV2 and TRBJ1-4; TRBD1 is a possible D gene (5 bases). This CDR3 reads CASRDQRGKGEKLFF. Here the CDR3 DNA reads TGTGCCAGCAGGGACCAACGGGGGAAGGGAGAAAAACTGTTTTTT.